The 25 T cell receptor beta chains below all came from one sample that was sequenced in a study of CD8 T cells in ankylosing spondylitis. Broader study findings: Ankylosing spondylitis blood appeared to carry a characteristic TCR beta motif of fewer than 10 highly homologous variants.

TCRdb passed the 5' RACE reads through MiXCR, listing each CDR3 protein once. The repertoire consists of roughly 440,000 distinct CDR3 sequences, with under 20% occurring once and the leading ten covering 0.85% to 1.3%. Their target antigens are unknown. Sequences were obtained from blood, either unsorted or a sorted T cell fraction (not recorded which). These receptors all come from a male donor with ankylosing spondylitis.

This chain links TRBV19 with TRBJ2-3; 8 bases line up with TRBD2. After removal of 4 bases from V and 0 bases from J, the junction contained 6 bases not matched to a gene. Germline CDR1 and CDR2: LNHDA and SQIVND (reference sequence). This CDR3 is built from 16 residues. DNA of the CDR3: TGTGCCAGTAGTAGCCCCAAGCGGGGGAGCACAGATACGCAGTATTTT. This translates into CASSSPKRGSTDTQYF.

This clonotype was seen only a few times. V is TRBV5-1 and J is TRBJ2-5, with TRBD1 matching over 8 bases. The CDR3 contains 14 residues. V trimming: 5 bases; J trimming: 5 bases; junction bases outside the gene matches: 8. Germline lookup yields CDR1 SGHRS and CDR2 YFSETQ. The CDR3 is CASRSDRVGETQYF. CDR3 bases: TGCGCCAGCAGATCGGACAGGGTTGGGGAGACCCAGTACTTC. The variable domain in full, with the rest retrieved from reference TRBV5-1 and TRBJ2-5, is KAGVTQTPRYLIKTRGQQVTLSCSPISGHRSVSWYQQTPGQGLQFLFEYFSETQRNKGNFPGRFSGRQFSNSRSEMNVSTLELGDSALYLCASRSDRVGETQYFGPGTRLLVL.

This clonotype was found a few times. V gene TRBV6-2 or TRBV6-3 combines with J gene TRBJ2-7, with a possible D match to TRBD1 (5 bases). This CDR3 region has 14 residues. Germline V gene sequence: CDR1 MNHEY, CDR2 SVGEGT. Trimming removed 6 bases from V and 7 bases from J, with 19 bases in between. The CDR3 DNA reads TGTGCCAGCAGCGCAAGACAGCCGAATAGGGAGCAGTACTTC. It encodes CASSARQPNREQYF.

The chain links TRBV9 to TRBJ1-5; D is uncertain. From germline, CDR1 is SGDLS and CDR2 YYNGEE. This CDR3 has 15 amino acids. The V end was cut by 0 bases, the J end by 0 bases, with 7 bases between. For the CDR3, the DNA is TGTGCCAGCAGCGTAGATGGGTTTAGCAATCAGCCCCAGCATTTT. It yields the protein CASSVDGFSNQPQHF.

This clonotype was found a few times. The CDR3 region is CAWSNGGSYEQYF. Here the CDR3 DNA reads TGTGCCTGGAGTAACGGGGGCTCCTACGAGCAGTACTTC. The rearrangement joins TRBV30 to TRBJ2-7; possible D gene TRBD2, 6 bases. Germline V gene lookup returns CDR1 GTSNPN and CDR2 SVGIG (reference sequence). V was shortened by 2 bases and J by 0 bases, with 8 bases between the two germline ends. The CDR3 length is 13 residues.

The chain is built from TRBV15 and TRBJ2-1, with 10 bases that match TRBD2. The CDR3 is 16 amino acids. Germline V gene lookup returns CDR1 LNHNV and CDR2 YYDKDF (reference sequence). The V gene end was trimmed by 5 bases and the J gene end by 5 bases; junction bases not matched to a gene: 9. CDR3 region: CATSLALAGGDNEQFF. CDR3 bases: TGTGCCACCAGCTTGGCCTTAGCGGGAGGAGACAATGAGCAGTTCTTC.

This clonotype was recorded at least ten times. The V gene is TRBV15, the J gene TRBJ2-3, with 8 bases lining up with TRBD2. Germline CDR1 reads LNHNV; CDR2 reads YYDKDF (reference sequence). J gave up 3 bases and V 0 bases, and 5 bases lay outside the gene matches. This CDR3 has 16 residues. The CDR3 is CATSRDSGRGTDTQYF. In DNA form, the CDR3 reads TGTGCCACCAGCAGAGATTCCGGGAGGGGGACAGATACGCAGTATTTT.

V and J are TRBV2 and TRBJ2-7, with 9 bases that match TRBD1. CDR1 is SNHLY and CDR2 is FYNNEI in the germline V gene. This CDR3 is built from 12 residues. V lost 8 bases to trimming and J lost 4 bases; unmatched junction nucleotides: 3. The CDR3 here is CASGTGSYEQYF. In nucleotides, the CDR3 is TGTGCCAGCGGGACAGGGTCGTACGAGCAGTACTTC.

The table lists this clonotype with a few counts. This rearrangement joins TRBV7-2 to TRBJ1-5; D is uncertain. CDR1 and CDR2 from the germline V gene are SGHTA and FQGNSA. V lost 6 bases and J 0 bases, leaving 15 bases between the germline ends. The CDR3 runs to 16 residues. The CDR3 loop is CASSPGGFPSNQPQHF. The CDR3 DNA is TGTGCCAGCAGTCCCGGAGGGTTCCCTAGCAATCAGCCCCAGCATTTT.

A single count supports this clonotype. This sequence joins TRBV19 and TRBJ2-1, with TRBD1 as a possible D gene (5 bases). Trimming took 7 bases from V and 2 from J, leaving 15 bases between them. From germline, CDR1 is LNHDA and CDR2 SQIVND (reference sequence). The CDR3 totals 15 residues. For the CDR3, the DNA is TGTGCCAGTACCCCCAAGGGGAATACCTACAATGAGCAGTTCTTC. Translated: CASTPKGNTYNEQFF.

In its sample, this clonotype was seen a few times. V usage is TRBV28 and J usage is TRBJ1-1; 7 positions match TRBD1. J gave up 0 bases and V 5 bases, and 6 bases lay outside the gene matches. Germline CDR1 is MDHEN and CDR2 is SYDVKM. The CDR3 sequence is 15 residues long. Written as DNA, the CDR3 is TGTGCCAGCAGTCTGACAGGGCCCATGAACACTGAAGCTTTCTTT. Translated, it gives CASSLTGPMNTEAFF.

The gene calls are TRBV5-1 and TRBJ2-5; no definite D call. Germline CDR1 SGHRS, CDR2 YFSETQ. The V gene lost 3 bases and the J gene lost 2 bases, with 17 bases spanning the gap. The CDR3 runs 16 residues. CDR3 loop: CASSYEPLGKQETQYF. The CDR3 nucleotides read TGCGCCAGCAGCTACGAACCCCTGGGGAAACAAGAGACCCAGTACTTC.

CDR3 amino acids: CSAPLAGVTDTQYF. The CDR3, as DNA: TGCAGTGCCCCTCTAGCGGGAGTCACAGATACGCAGTATTTT. This chain joins TRBV20-1 and TRBJ2-3; 10 bases are a match to TRBD2. This CDR3 comprises 14 residues. J was trimmed by 2 bases and V by 6 bases; bases with no gene match: 5. Germline V gene sequence: CDR1 DFQATT, CDR2 SNEGSKA (reference sequence).

The rearrangement joins TRBV20-1 to TRBJ1-2; D might be TRBD1 (5 bases). This CDR3 contains 12 residues. Trimming pared 3 bases from V and 3 bases from J, leaving 8 bases between. Germline loops: CDR1 DFQATT, CDR2 SNEGSKA (reference sequence). As DNA, the CDR3 is TGCAGTGCTAGGCGGGGGGACTATGGCTACACCTTC. It yields the protein CSARRGDYGYTF.

The chain has TRBV10-3 and TRBJ1-6, with D unresolved. V lost 4 bases to trimming and J lost 3 bases, with 4 bases between them. Germline V gives CDR1 ENHRY, CDR2 SYGVKD. The CDR3 consists of 13 residues. The CDR3 nucleotides read TGTGCCATCAGTGGCAGCTATAATTCACCCCTCCACTTT. Encoded protein: CAISGSYNSPLHF.

This clonotype was picked up a small number of times. This chain uses TRBV6-2 or TRBV6-3 with TRBJ1-1; D gene ambiguous. V lost 4 bases and J 1 base, leaving 10 bases between the germline ends. The CDR3 loop spans 14 amino acids. Germline CDR1 reads MNHEY; CDR2 reads SVGEGT. CDR3 bases: TGTGCCAGCAGTTTTGGCAGGCAGAACACTGAAGCTTTCTTT. This translates into CASSFGRQNTEAFF.

This chain uses TRBV7-2 with TRBJ1-6; 10 nucleotides line up with TRBD1. The germline gives CDR1 SGHTA, CDR2 FQGNSA. The CDR3 sequence is 15 residues long. J was trimmed by 9 bases and V by 4 bases; bases with no gene match: 6. CDR3 amino acids: CASSSGTGVRSPLHF. Written as DNA, the CDR3 is TGTGCCAGCAGCTCCGGGACAGGGGTCCGTTCACCCCTCCACTTT.

The chain links TRBV5-6 to TRBJ2-3, with 10 bases fitting TRBD2. CDR1 and CDR2 (germline): SGHDT, YYEEEE. After removal of 5 bases from V and 0 bases from J, the junction contained 3 bases not matched to a gene. This CDR3 is built from 15 residues. This CDR3 reads CASRQAGGSTDTQYF. CDR3 nucleotides: TGTGCCAGCAGACAAGCGGGGGGGAGCACAGATACGCAGTATTTT.

This chain connects TRBV12-3 or TRBV12-4 to TRBJ1-3, with D hard to call. This CDR3 contains 16 residues. Deletions cut 6 bases from V and 0 bases from J, with 15 bases between. The CDR3 sequence is CASRTPGRSSGNTIYF. The CDR3 nucleotides are TGTGCCAGCAGGACTCCCGGCCGGAGCTCTGGAAACACCATATATTTT.

This clonotype was observed a handful of times. The rearrangement uses TRBV28 and TRBJ2-2; D is unclear. V lost 6 bases and J lost 5, with 13 bases in between. The CDR3 sequence is 14 residues long. The germline CDR1 and CDR2 sequences are MDHEN and SYDVKM. The CDR3 is CASSPPAGTGELFF. CDR3 bases: TGTGCCAGCAGCCCTCCTGCTGGGACCGGGGAGCTGTTTTTT.

This clonotype was counted ten times or more. The DNA of the CDR3 is TGTGCCAGCAGTTTGAGGACACACGTGGGCGATGAGCAGTTCTTC. Amino acid sequence: CASSLRTHVGDEQFF. The chain employs TRBV12-3 or TRBV12-4 and TRBJ2-1; a weak D match, TRBD1 (5 bases). The V end was cut by 3 bases, the J end by 8 bases, with 17 bases between. The length of the CDR3 is 15 residues.

This clonotype was seen a few times. The chain has TRBV3-1 and TRBJ2-5, with TRBD2 matching 8 bases. This CDR3 is 14 amino acids long. The V gene end was trimmed by 4 bases and the J gene end by 5 bases; junction bases not matched to a gene: 6. CDR1 is LGHDT and CDR2 is YNNKEL in the germline V gene (reference sequence). This CDR3 reads CASSPWTSSETQYF. The DNA of the CDR3 is TGTGCCAGCAGCCCCTGGACTAGCTCCGAGACCCAGTACTTC.

The chain combines TRBV6-5 with TRBJ2-2; either TRBD1 or TRBD2 may supply D (5 bases each). This CDR3 comprises 15 residues. Germline CDR1 is MNHEY and CDR2 is SVGAGI. Trimming shortened V by 2 bases and J by 4 bases, and 11 bases separated the two germline ends. In nucleotides, the CDR3 is TGTGCCAGCAGTTACGGGGGACGTGGCACCGGGGAGCTGTTTTTT. This codes for CASSYGGRGTGELFF.

This clonotype was seen more than once but under ten times. This chain connects TRBV6-2 or TRBV6-3 to TRBJ2-7; TRBD2 agrees at 12 bases. CDR3 length: 16 amino acids. Losses at the gene ends were 6 bases for V and 0 bases for J; bases not matched to a gene: 6. The germline CDR1 and CDR2 sequences are MNHEY and SVGEGT. This CDR3 reads CASSQTSGRTSYEQYF. The CDR3 DNA sequence: TGTGCCAGCAGCCAGACTAGCGGGAGAACCTCCTACGAGCAGTACTTC.

In regard to this clonotype: This may stem from a read error, because a much larger clone lies one nucleotide away. This chain connects TRBV11-3 to TRBJ2-1, with TRBD2 matching over 10 bases. Germline lookup yields CDR1 SGHNT and CDR2 YENEEA. The CDR3 loop spans 13 amino acids. V was pared by 5 bases and J by 9 bases, with 4 bases of the junction left unmatched. CDR3 bases: TGTGCCAGCAGCGGACTAGCGGAGGGTGAGCAGTTCTTC. It encodes CASSGLAEGEQFF.